The present T cell receptor (beta chain) was sequenced within a study of T cells in women clearing cervical HPV infection. Study-level information: Cases' blood sampling followed lesion detection by median around 150 days (90 to 200). Only a few women had HLA typing results available. Study outcomes and limitations: It is unknown whether associations predate infection; no effector/memory or HPV-specific sorting.

On this clone: The antigen is not known.

The protocol was immunoSEQ multiplex PCR, while the TCRdb copy is restricted to in-frame clones and leaves out a portion. This sample lists fewer than 35,000 clones; its ten largest clones have 4% to 5%. Source material: blood buffy coat. This clonotype was obtained from a woman between 18 and 70 years old with a cervical HPV16 infection that either progressed to CIN3+ or cleared (not recorded which).

The sequenced CDR3 bases are TGTGCCAGCAGTTACCCCCCCGGAGGGACAGGGCAAGAGACC. Translating gives CASSYPPGGTGQET. The full CDR3 reads CASSYPPGGTGQETQYF. The chain links TRBV12-3 or TRBV12-4 to TRBJ2-5; TRBD1 agrees at 9 bases. Read coverage stops 3 residues before the CDR3 terminus; the germline J gene supplies the remainder. The CDR3 loop spans 17 amino acids. V lost 4 bases to trimming and J lost 2 bases; unmatched junction nucleotides: 11.